These 3 T cell receptor beta chains were sequenced from one sample in a study of T cell responses to AZD1222 COVID-19 vaccine. Clones were read by immunoSEQ multiplex PCR, and TCRdb kept only the in-frame ones, dropping some. The sample includes around 130,000 clones, over 75% of them seen just once. The input for sequencing was peripheral blood, taken on day 0 of AZD1222 vaccination. Receptors originate from an adult in good health.

This rearrangement joins TRBV7-9 to TRBJ2-3, with TRBD2 matching over 14 bases. V shed 4 bases and J 3 bases; nucleotides not matched to a gene: 6. The CDR3 length is 17 residues. Germline lookup yields CDR1 SEHNR and CDR2 FQNEAQ (reference sequence). DNA of the CDR3: TGTGCCAGCAGCTCCAGGACTAGCGGGGGGCCTACAGATACGCAGTATTTT. Protein sequence: CASSSRTSGGPTDTQYF.

Turning to this clone: The sample contains more than one DNA sequence encoding this CDR3. The chain is built from TRBV27 and TRBJ1-2; D may be TRBD1 (5 bases). The V end lost 0 bases, the J end lost 1 base, and 6 bases lay between the germline ends. From germline, CDR1 is MNHEY and CDR2 SMNVEV (reference sequence). This CDR3 is 14 amino acids long. The CDR3 loop is CASSLSRGNYGYTF. CDR3 in DNA: TGTGCCAGCAGTTTATCGAGGGGTAACTATGGCTACACCTTC.

The rearrangement joins TRBV7-2 to TRBJ2-1; 9 nucleotides agree with TRBD2. Per germline, CDR1 SGHTA and CDR2 FQGNSA. Trimming at V came to 4 bases and at J to 11 bases, leaving 3 bases not matched to a gene. This CDR3 contains 12 residues. The chain's CDR3 is CASSSSGTKQFF. The CDR3 DNA reads as TGTGCCAGCAGCTCTAGCGGGACTAAGCAGTTCTTC.